The rows below give T cell receptor beta chains drawn from one sample of a study of control samples from healthy donors and cancer patients. The protocol was immunoSEQ multiplex PCR, while the TCRdb copy is restricted to in-frame clones and leaves out a portion. This sample has around 180,000 clones, with 94% found just once. Sequencing was done on a sample of blood. The receptor set was obtained from a woman under 30 in good health. CDR3s include the opening cysteine and the closing phenylalanine or tryptophan. D genes are given only for firm matches. A clone size is listed for some rows: how often the clone was seen (once, few, many), or a class if it is expanded.

D,V,size,J,length,DNA,CDR3
-,TRBV5-5,-,TRBJ2-1,17,TGTGCCAGCAGCTTGCCTAGACAGTCCCACTCCTACAATGAGCAGTTCTTC,CASSLPRQSHSYNEQFF
-,TRBV4-3,-,TRBJ1-6,14,TGCGCCAGCAGCCAAGTGGTCAGACGCTCACCCCTCCACTTT,CASSQVVRRSPLHF
TRBD2,TRBV7-9,-,TRBJ2-5,14,TGTGCCAGCAGCCGGGGGGGTGTCCAAGAGACCCAGTACTTC,CASSRGGVQETQYF
-,TRBV3-1/TRBV3-2,-,TRBJ1-5,14,TGTGCCAGCAGCCAAGATTGGTCCGTTCAGCCCCAGCATTTT,CASSQDWSVQPQHF
-,TRBV19,once,TRBJ2-1,14,TGTGCCACGGAAGGGCGGGGAGCCTACAATGAGCAGTTCTTC,CATEGRGAYNEQFF
-,TRBV24-1,-,TRBJ1-5,16,TGTGCCACCAGTGACTCCGACAGAGCCTTCAATCAGCCCCAGCATTTT,CATSDSDRAFNQPQHF
-,TRBV6-1,few,TRBJ2-5,16,TGTGCCAGCAGTGAAGGTGTCGGAGAGGGCCAAGAGACCCAGTACTTC,CASSEGVGEGQETQYF
-,TRBV10-3,-,TRBJ1-4,13,TGTGCCATCAGTGAGGGCAGGGGAGAAAAACTGTTTTTT,CAISEGRGEKLFF
-,TRBV20-1,-,TRBJ1-1,11,TGCAGGTCACAGGGAGGTACTGAAGCTTTCTTT,CRSQGGTEAFF
TRBD1,TRBV10-3,-,TRBJ1-1,14,TGTGCCATCAGTTTGACAGGGGTTGTCGCTGAAGCTTTCTTT,CAISLTGVVAEAFF
-,TRBV6-2/TRBV6-3,-,TRBJ2-2,12,TGTGCCAGCAGCCCCATCTCCGGGGAGCTGTTTTTT,CASSPISGELFF
TRBD1,TRBV15,-,TRBJ1-5,16,TGTGCCACCAGCAGGATTATGACAGGGAAGGAACAGCCCCAGCATTTT,CATSRIMTGKEQPQHF
TRBD1,TRBV5-1,-,TRBJ1-4,14,TGCGCCAGCAGCTTGGTGGGACAGGGTGAAAAACTGTTTTTT,CASSLVGQGEKLFF
-,TRBV7-2,-,TRBJ1-1,13,TGTGCCAGCAGTTTAGACCAGAACACTGAAGCTTTCTTT,CASSLDQNTEAFF
-,TRBV7-9,-,TRBJ1-1,15,TGTGCCAGCAGCTTGAATCCCGGGACGAACACTGAAGCTTTCTTT,CASSLNPGTNTEAFF
-,TRBV2,-,TRBJ1-2,15,TGTGCCAGCAGTGAAGCGCTGGACGGCCGTTATCGTCACACCTTC,CASSEALDGRYRHTF
TRBD2,TRBV7-2,-,TRBJ2-5,16,TGTGCCAGCAGCTTATCGACTAGCGGGGGGCAAGAGACCCAGTACTTC,CASSLSTSGGQETQYF
-,TRBV12-3/TRBV12-4,-,TRBJ1-2,11,TGTGCCAGCACGGACGGGGACGGCTACACCTTC,CASTDGDGYTF
-,TRBV7-6,-,TRBJ1-1,17,TGTGCCAGCAGCTCCAGGCCGAGGGACGGTTGGAACACTGAAGCTTTCTTT,CASSSRPRDGWNTEAFF
-,TRBV11-2,-,TRBJ1-1,13,TGTGCCAGCAGCTTAACAGGGTACACTGAAGCTTTCTTT,CASSLTGYTEAFF
TRBD2,TRBV3-1/TRBV3-2,once,TRBJ2-5,15,TGTGCCAGCAGCCGATTTAGCGGGGACCAAGAGACCCAGTACTTC,CASSRFSGDQETQYF
-,TRBV28,-,TRBJ2-3,15,TGTGCCAGCAGTTCGCCCCGCCGGGGCACAGATACGCAGTATTTT,CASSSPRRGTDTQYF
TRBD1,TRBV7-9,-,TRBJ1-6,14,TGTGCCAGCAGCTCGACAGGGGTTAATTCACCCCTCCACTTT,CASSSTGVNSPLHF
-,TRBV5-8,-,TRBJ2-7,15,TGTGCCAGCAGCTTGGTCATTCAGGCCTCCTACGAGCAGTACTTC,CASSLVIQASYEQYF
-,TRBV10-2,-,TRBJ2-7,13,TGCGCCAGCAGTGTTACAGACGATAACGAGCAGTACTTC,CASSVTDDNEQYF
-,TRBV7-8,-,TRBJ1-1,16,TGTGCCAGCAGCTTAGGCGCATCTGGAGGGAACACTGAAGCTTTCTTT,CASSLGASGGNTEAFF
-,TRBV11-2,-,TRBJ2-3,13,TGTGCCAGCAAAAAGGGGGGGCCAGATACGCAGTATTTT,CASKKGGPDTQYF